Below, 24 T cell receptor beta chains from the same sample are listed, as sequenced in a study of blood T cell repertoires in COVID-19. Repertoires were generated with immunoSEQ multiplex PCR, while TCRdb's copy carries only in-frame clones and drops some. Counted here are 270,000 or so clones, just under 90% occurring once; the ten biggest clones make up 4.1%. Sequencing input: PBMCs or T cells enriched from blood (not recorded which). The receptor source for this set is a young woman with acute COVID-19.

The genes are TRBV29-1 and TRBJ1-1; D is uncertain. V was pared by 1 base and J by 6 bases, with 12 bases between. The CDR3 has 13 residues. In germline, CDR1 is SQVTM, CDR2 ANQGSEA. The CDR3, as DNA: TGCAGCGTTGAAGCCCTCGAGGGTGCTGAAGCTTTCTTT. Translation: CSVEALEGAEAFF. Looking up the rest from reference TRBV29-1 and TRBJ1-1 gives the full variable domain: SAVISQKPSRDICQRGTSLTIQCQVDSQVTMMFWYRQQPGQSLTLIATANQGSEATYESGFVIDKFPISRPNLTFSTLTVSNMSPEDSSIYLCSVEALEGAEAFFGQGTRLTVV.

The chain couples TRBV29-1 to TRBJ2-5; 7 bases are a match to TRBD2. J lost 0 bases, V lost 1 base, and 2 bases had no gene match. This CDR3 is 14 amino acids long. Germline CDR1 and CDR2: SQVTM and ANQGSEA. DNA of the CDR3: TGCAGCGTTGAAGCGGGACTACACCAAGAGACCCAGTACTTC. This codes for CSVEAGLHQETQYF.

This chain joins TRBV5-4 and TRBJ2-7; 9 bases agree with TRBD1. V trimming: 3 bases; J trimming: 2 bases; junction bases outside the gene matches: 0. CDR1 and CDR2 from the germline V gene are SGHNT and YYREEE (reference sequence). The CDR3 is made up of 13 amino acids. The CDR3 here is CASSWTGAYEQYF. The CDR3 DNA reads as TGTGCCAGCAGCTGGACAGGGGCCTACGAGCAGTACTTC.

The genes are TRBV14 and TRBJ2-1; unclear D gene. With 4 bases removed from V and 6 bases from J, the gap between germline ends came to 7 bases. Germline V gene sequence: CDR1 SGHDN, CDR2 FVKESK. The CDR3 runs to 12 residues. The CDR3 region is CASSLNGNEQFF. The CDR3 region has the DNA TGTGCCAGCAGCCTTAACGGCAATGAGCAGTTCTTC.

The CDR3 nucleotides read TGTGCCAGCAGTCAACGGGGACTAGCGAGAAACATTCAGTACTTC. This gives the protein CASSQRGLARNIQYF. The chain links TRBV6-2 or TRBV6-3 to TRBJ2-4; TRBD2 matches at 10 bases. The CDR3 loop spans 15 amino acids. Germline loops: CDR1 MNHEY, CDR2 SVGEGT. The V gene end was trimmed by 5 bases and the J gene end by 6 bases; junction bases not matched to a gene: 7.

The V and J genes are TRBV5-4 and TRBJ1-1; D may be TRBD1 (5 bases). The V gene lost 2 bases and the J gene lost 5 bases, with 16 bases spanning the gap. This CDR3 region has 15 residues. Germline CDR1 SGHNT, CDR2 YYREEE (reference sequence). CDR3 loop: CASSLVSGMGTEAFF. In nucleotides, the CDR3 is TGTGCCAGCAGCTTAGTGTCAGGGATGGGGACTGAAGCTTTCTTT.

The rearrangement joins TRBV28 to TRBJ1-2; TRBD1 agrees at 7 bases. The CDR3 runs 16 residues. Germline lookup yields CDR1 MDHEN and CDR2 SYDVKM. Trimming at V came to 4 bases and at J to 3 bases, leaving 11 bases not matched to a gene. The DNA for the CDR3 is TGTGCCAGCAGTTACCCACCGGGACAGAGGGACTATGGCTACACCTTC. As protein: CASSYPPGQRDYGYTF.

For the CDR3, the DNA is TGTGCCAGCAGCGTGCCAGAGAACACTGAAGCTTTCTTT. Amino acids: CASSVPENTEAFF. The chain employs TRBV5-4 and TRBJ1-1; no reliable D call. The V end lost 4 bases, the J end lost 1 base, and 8 bases lay between the germline ends. This CDR3 has 13 residues. Germline V gene lookup returns CDR1 SGHNT and CDR2 YYREEE (reference sequence).

In DNA, the CDR3 is TGTGCCAGCAGCTTAGCGAATAGGCCTCCACGGGGGAATGAGCAGTTCTTC. This codes for CASSLANRPPRGNEQFF. The gene calls are TRBV7-2 and TRBJ2-1; a weak D match, TRBD2 (6 bases). Trimming took 0 bases from V and 7 from J, leaving 19 bases between them. This CDR3 spans 17 amino acids. Germline CDR1 is SGHTA and CDR2 is FQGNSA.

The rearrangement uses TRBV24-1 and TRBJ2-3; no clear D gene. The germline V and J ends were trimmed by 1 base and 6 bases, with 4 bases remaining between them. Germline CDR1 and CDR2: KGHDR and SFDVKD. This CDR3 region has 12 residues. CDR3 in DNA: TGTGCCACCAGTGATTTCTTCGATACGCAGTATTTT. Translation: CATSDFFDTQYF.

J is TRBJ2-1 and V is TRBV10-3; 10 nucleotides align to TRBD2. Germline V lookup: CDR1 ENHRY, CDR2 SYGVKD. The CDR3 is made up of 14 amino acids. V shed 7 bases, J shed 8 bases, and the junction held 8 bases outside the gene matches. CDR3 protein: CAINPSGSGHEQFF. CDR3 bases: TGTGCCATCAACCCTAGCGGGAGTGGTCATGAGCAGTTCTTC.

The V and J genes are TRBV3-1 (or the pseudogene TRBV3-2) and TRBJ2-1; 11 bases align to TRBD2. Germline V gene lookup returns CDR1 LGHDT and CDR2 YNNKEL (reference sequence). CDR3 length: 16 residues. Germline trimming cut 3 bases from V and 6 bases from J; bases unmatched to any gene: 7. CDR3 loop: CASSHTSGRNSNEQFF. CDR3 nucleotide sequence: TGTGCCAGCAGCCATACTAGCGGGAGAAATTCCAATGAGCAGTTCTTC.

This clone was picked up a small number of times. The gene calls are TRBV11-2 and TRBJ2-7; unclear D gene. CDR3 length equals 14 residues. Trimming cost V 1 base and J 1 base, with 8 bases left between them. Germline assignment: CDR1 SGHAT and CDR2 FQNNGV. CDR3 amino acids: CASSLGAGSYEQYF. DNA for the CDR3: TGTGCCAGCAGCTTAGGTGCCGGGTCCTACGAGCAGTACTTC.

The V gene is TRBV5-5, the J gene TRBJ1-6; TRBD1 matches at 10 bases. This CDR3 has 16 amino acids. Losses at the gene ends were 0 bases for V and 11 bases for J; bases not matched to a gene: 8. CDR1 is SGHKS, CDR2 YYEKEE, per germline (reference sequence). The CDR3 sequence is CASSLGTTGTGAPLHF. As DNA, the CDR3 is TGTGCCAGCAGCTTGGGGACGACAGGGACAGGGGCACCCCTCCACTTT.

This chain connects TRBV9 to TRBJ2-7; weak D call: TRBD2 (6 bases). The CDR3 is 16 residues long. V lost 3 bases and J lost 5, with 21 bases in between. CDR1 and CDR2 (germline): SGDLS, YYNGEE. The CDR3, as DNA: TGTGCCAGCAGCGCTACATGGCGGGATGTAGTCCACGAGCAGTACTTC. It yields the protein CASSATWRDVVHEQYF.

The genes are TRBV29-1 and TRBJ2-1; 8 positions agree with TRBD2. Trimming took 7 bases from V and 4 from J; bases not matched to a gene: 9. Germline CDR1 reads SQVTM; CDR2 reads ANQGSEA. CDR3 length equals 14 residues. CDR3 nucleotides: TGCAGCGGCTCCATCGGGGGGGGATACAATGAGCAGTTCTTC. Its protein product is CSGSIGGGYNEQFF.

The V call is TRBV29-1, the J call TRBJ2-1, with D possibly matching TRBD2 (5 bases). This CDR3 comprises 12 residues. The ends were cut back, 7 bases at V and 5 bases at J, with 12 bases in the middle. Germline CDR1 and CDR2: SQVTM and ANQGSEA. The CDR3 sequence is CSAAPGNNEQFF. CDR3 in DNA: TGCAGCGCCGCCCCGGGGAACAATGAGCAGTTCTTC.

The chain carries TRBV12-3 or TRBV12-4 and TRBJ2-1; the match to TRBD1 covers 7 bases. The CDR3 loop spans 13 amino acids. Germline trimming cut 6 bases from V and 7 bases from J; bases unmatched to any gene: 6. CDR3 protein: CASRGQPGNEQFF. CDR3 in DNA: TGTGCCAGCAGGGGACAGCCTGGGAATGAGCAGTTCTTC.

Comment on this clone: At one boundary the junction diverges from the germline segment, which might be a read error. CDR3 in DNA: TGTGCCAGCAGCGAAGGACAGACCAGGGGTGGCTACACCTTC. Its protein is CASSEGQTRGGYTF. This sequence joins TRBV2 and TRBJ1-2; TRBD1 is a possible D gene (6 bases). This CDR3 comprises 14 residues. Germline loops: CDR1 SNHLY, CDR2 FYNNEI.

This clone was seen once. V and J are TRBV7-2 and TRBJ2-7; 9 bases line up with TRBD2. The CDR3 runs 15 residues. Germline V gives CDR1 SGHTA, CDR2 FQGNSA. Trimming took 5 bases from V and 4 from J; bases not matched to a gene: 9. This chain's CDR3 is CASSTPGLAGYEQYF. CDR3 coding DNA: TGTGCCAGCAGCACACCGGGACTAGCAGGGTACGAGCAGTACTTC.

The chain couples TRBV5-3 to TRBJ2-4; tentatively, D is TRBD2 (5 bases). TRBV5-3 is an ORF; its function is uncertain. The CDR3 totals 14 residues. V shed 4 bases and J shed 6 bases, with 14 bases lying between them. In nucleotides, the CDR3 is TGTGCCAGAAGCCCCCCCGTACGGGGAAACATTCAGTACTTC. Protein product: CARSPPVRGNIQYF.

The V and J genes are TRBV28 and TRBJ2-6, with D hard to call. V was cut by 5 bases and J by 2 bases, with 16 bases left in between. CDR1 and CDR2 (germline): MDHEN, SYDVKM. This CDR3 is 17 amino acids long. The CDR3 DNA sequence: TGTGCCAGCAGTACACCGACAAACATGCCTGGGGCCAACGTCCTGACTTTC. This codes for CASSTPTNMPGANVLTF.

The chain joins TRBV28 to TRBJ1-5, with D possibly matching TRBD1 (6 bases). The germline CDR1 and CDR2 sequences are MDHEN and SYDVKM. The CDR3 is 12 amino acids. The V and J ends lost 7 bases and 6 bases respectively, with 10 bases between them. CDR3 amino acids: CASTNRVQPQHF. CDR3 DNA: TGTGCCAGCACCAACAGGGTTCAGCCCCAGCATTTT.

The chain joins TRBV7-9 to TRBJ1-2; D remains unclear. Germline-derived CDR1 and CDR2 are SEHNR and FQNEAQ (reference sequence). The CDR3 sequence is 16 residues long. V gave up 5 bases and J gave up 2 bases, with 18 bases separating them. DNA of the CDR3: TGTGCCAGCAGCCCCCGAAAGGCACTGGAGAACTATGGCTACACCTTC. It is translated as CASSPRKALENYGYTF.